The TCR beta chain under discussion was sequenced for a study of T cells after yellow fever vaccination. As TCR cDNA was made by 5'RACE template switching, a universal primer site and UMIs were added. One entry per CDR3 protein, called by TCRdb with MiXCR from the 5' RACE reads. The sample carries about 160,000 distinct CDR3 sequences, around 7.3% recorded once. Germline V gene data show CDR1 as SNHLY and CDR2 as FYNNEI. The junction had 9 bases not matched to a gene; V was cut back by 3 bases and J by 8 bases. The CDR3 runs 15 residues. Turning to this clonotype: The antigen remains unidentified.

Study-level results: At under 97% for CD4 and 70% to 90% for CD8, most primary-vaccination clones showed up again after the booster.

This receptor was identified in a man aged 18 to 35 who received the YFV17D yellow fever vaccine. V and J are TRBV2 and TRBJ1-2; 10 positions match TRBD1. Sample: CD4+ T cells sorted from PBMCs, taken less than 6 days after the first yellow fever vaccination. Written as DNA, the CDR3 is TGTGCCAGCAGTGATAGGGACAGGGGAGTTGGGGGCTACACCTTC. It is translated as CASSDRDRGVGGYTF.